The 24 T cell receptor beta chains below all came from one sample that was sequenced in a study of T-cell reconstitution after alpha-beta-depleted transplantation in children. It was with unique molecular identifiers that the TCRbeta library was prepared. Using its own MiXCR run on the PCR reads, TCRdb lists one record per CDR3 protein. The sample has just under 550,000 distinct CDR3 sequences, around 17% seen once. This specimen was PBMCs from the stem cell graft donor, taken from the stem cell graft. The receptors originated from a human donor who donated a stem cell graft to a child with acute lymphoblastic leukemia.

The chain has TRBV27 and TRBJ2-7, with a possible D match to TRBD2 (6 bases). Germline assignment: CDR1 MNHEY and CDR2 SMNVEV (reference sequence). The CDR3 spans 14 residues. Trimming removed 4 bases at V and 3 bases at J, with 13 bases between. In DNA, the CDR3 is TGTGCCAGCAGTTCCCTCCCGGGGGACTACGAGCAGTACTTC. Its translation is CASSSLPGDYEQYF.

In this sample, this clonotype turned up a few times. The chain's CDR3 is CASSFSFYSFAGELFF. The CDR3 DNA sequence: TGTGCCAGCAGTTTCTCCTTCTATTCGTTCGCCGGGGAGCTGTTTTTT. The J gene is TRBJ2-2, the V gene TRBV27; D is ambiguous. Trimming took off 3 bases at V and 6 bases at J, with 17 bases between the two ends. The CDR3 loop spans 16 amino acids. Per the germline V gene, CDR1 is MNHEY and CDR2 is SMNVEV (reference sequence).

Points on this clonotype: The conserved phenylalanine or tryptophan is not found at the CDR3 terminus, so this likely reflects a read error. The V call is TRBV5-5, the J call TRBJ2-5; 10 positions match TRBD2. Germline V gene sequence: CDR1 SGHKS, CDR2 YYEKEE (reference sequence). The CDR3 totals 16 residues. The V and J ends lost 0 bases and 3 bases, in that order; junction bases with no gene match: 5. This chain's CDR3 is CASSLELAGVEETQYL. CDR3 nucleotide sequence: TGTGCCAGCAGCTTGGAGCTAGCGGGAGTGGAAGAGACCCAGTACCTC.

The chain employs TRBV7-9 and TRBJ2-2; the D is unclear. The CDR3 spans 11 residues. Trimming removed 7 bases at V and 5 bases at J, with 5 bases between. CDR1 and CDR2 from the germline V gene are SEHNR and FQNEAQ (reference sequence). CDR3 amino acids: CASIQTGELFF. The CDR3 DNA is TGTGCCAGCATTCAAACCGGGGAGCTGTTTTTT.

V gene TRBV5-1 combines with J gene TRBJ2-2; D uncertain. Trimming shortened V by 4 bases and J by 3 bases, and 7 bases separated the two germline ends. CDR1 is SGHRS, CDR2 YFSETQ, per germline. This CDR3 has 13 amino acids. The CDR3 sequence: CASSSDYTGELFF. In DNA form, the CDR3 reads TGCGCCAGCAGCAGCGACTACACCGGGGAGCTGTTTTTT.

The chain links TRBV12-3 or TRBV12-4 to TRBJ2-7, with a weak D call TRBD1 (5 bases). This CDR3 has 13 amino acids. V was shortened by 9 bases and J by 5 bases, with 17 bases between the two germline ends. CDR3 loop: CASSSRGSNEQYF. The CDR3 DNA is TGTGCCAGTTCATCTAGGGGTTCCAACGAGCAGTACTTC.

The chain links TRBV12-3 or TRBV12-4 to TRBJ2-2; the match to TRBD1 covers 8 bases. This CDR3 contains 12 residues. V gave up 7 bases and J gave up 7 bases; unmatched junction bases: 2. The CDR3, as DNA: TGTGCCAGCACAGGGGGCCACGGGGAGCTGTTTTTT. Translated, it gives CASTGGHGELFF.

The chain joins TRBV25-1 to TRBJ2-7; D perhaps matches TRBD1 (5 bases). Germline CDR1 reads MGHDK; CDR2 reads SYGVNS. This CDR3 spans 13 amino acids. V was clipped by 3 bases and J by 2 bases, with 8 bases between them. The CDR3: CASSEETAYEQYF. CDR3 DNA: TGTGCCAGCAGTGAGGAGACAGCCTACGAGCAGTACTTC.

This clonotype has only a few counts. V usage is TRBV7-9 and J usage is TRBJ2-7; 9 positions match TRBD2. V was clipped by 0 bases and J by 1 base; unmatched bases: 4. Germline lookup yields CDR1 SEHNR and CDR2 FQNEAQ (reference sequence). CDR3 length: 16 residues. The CDR3 nucleotides read TGTGCCAGCAGCTTAGCCGGGACTAGCTCGTCCTACGAGCAGTACTTC. Its protein is CASSLAGTSSSYEQYF.

This chain uses TRBV11-2 with TRBJ2-1; D ambiguous. CDR1 is SGHAT, CDR2 FQNNGV, per germline. This CDR3 has 17 residues. Trimming took off 1 base at V and 4 bases at J, with 17 bases between the two ends. The CDR3 DNA reads TGTGCCAGCAGCTTAGTTCGGACGAAGTTAGTTTACAATGAGCAGTTCTTC. Amino acid sequence: CASSLVRTKLVYNEQFF.

In its sample, this clonotype was seen a few times. The rearrangement joins TRBV9 to TRBJ2-5, with 7 nucleotides matching TRBD2. CDR3 size: 14 residues. Germline lookup yields CDR1 SGDLS and CDR2 YYNGEE. V gave up 4 bases and J gave up 4 bases; unmatched junction bases: 7. CDR3 protein: CASSPFPGGETQYF. The CDR3 DNA sequence: TGTGCCAGCAGCCCGTTTCCGGGAGGAGAGACCCAGTACTTC.

Only a few counts were recorded for this clonotype. This chain joins TRBV5-1 and TRBJ1-5, with D perhaps matching TRBD1 (5 bases). This CDR3 is 15 amino acids long. Between the trimmed V and J ends, which lost 0 bases and 6 bases, there was a span of 13 bases. Germline-derived CDR1 and CDR2 are SGHRS and YFSETQ. Here the CDR3 reads CASSLVSGPRQPQHF. CDR3 nucleotide sequence: TGCGCCAGCAGCTTGGTCTCAGGGCCGCGTCAGCCCCAGCATTTT. The full variable domain, rest sourced from reference TRBV5-1 and TRBJ1-5, is KAGVTQTPRYLIKTRGQQVTLSCSPISGHRSVSWYQQTPGQGLQFLFEYFSETQRNKGNFPGRFSGRQFSNSRSEMNVSTLELGDSALYLCASSLVSGPRQPQHFGDGTRLSIL.

The chain combines TRBV12-3 or TRBV12-4 with TRBJ2-7; no clear D gene. V lost 6 bases and J lost 5, with 11 bases in between. CDR3 size: 12 residues. CDR3 protein: CASSAPGNEQYF. The CDR3 nucleotides are TGTGCCAGCAGCGCGCCCGGAAACGAGCAGTACTTC.

This clonotype has just a few counts. The chain joins TRBV20-1 to TRBJ1-2, with a tentative D call TRBD1 (5 bases). V lost 3 bases and J lost 3, with 14 bases in between. The germline V gene has CDR1 DFQATT and CDR2 SNEGSKA (reference sequence). The CDR3 is 14 amino acids. CDR3 nucleotides: TGCAGTGCTAGGCACCAGGGATCATACTATGGCTACACCTTC. Translation: CSARHQGSYYGYTF.

V usage is TRBV7-8 and J usage is TRBJ1-6; possible D gene TRBD1, 6 bases. V lost 2 bases, J lost 6 bases, and 14 bases lay in between. CDR3 size: 16 residues. Germline V lookup: CDR1 SGHVS, CDR2 FQNEAQ. CDR3 DNA: TGTGCCAGCAGCTTAAGAGGACAGTCCGTTAATTCACCCCTCCACTTT. It is translated as CASSLRGQSVNSPLHF.

The J gene is TRBJ2-2, the V gene TRBV7-2; TRBD2 aligns across 11 bases. V dropped 5 bases and J dropped 7; count of bases not matched to a gene: 6. Germline CDR1 is SGHTA and CDR2 is FQGNSA. The CDR3 sequence is 15 residues long. The CDR3 nucleotides read TGTGCCAGCAGCCTCGGGACTAGCGGAGGCGGGGAGCTGTTTTTT. Its translation: CASSLGTSGGGELFF. The variable domain in full, with the rest retrieved from reference TRBV7-2 and TRBJ2-2, is GAGVSQSPSNKVTEKGKDVELRCDPISGHTALYWYRQSLGQGLEFLIYFQGNSAPDKSGLPSDRFSAERTGGSVSTLTIQRTQQEDSAVYLCASSLGTSGGGELFFGEGSRLTVL.

This clonotype came up a few times. The J gene is TRBJ2-7, the V gene TRBV7-6; D gene unclear. The V end lost 1 base, the J end lost 7 bases, and 11 bases lay between the germline ends. The CDR3 has 13 residues. Germline CDR1 is SGHVS and CDR2 is FNYEAQ. CDR3 bases: TGTGCCAGCAGCTTAGTGGGCCCCGGAGAGCAGTACTTC. It codes for CASSLVGPGEQYF.

Ten or more counts support this clonotype. The rearrangement links TRBV29-1 to TRBJ2-3, with D possibly being TRBD1 (6 bases). V was cut by 2 bases and J by 6 bases, with 12 bases left in between. This CDR3 region has 13 residues. CDR1 and CDR2 (germline): SQVTM, ANQGSEA. CDR3: CSVEFSRGDTQYF. In DNA, the CDR3 is TGCAGCGTTGAATTTAGCAGGGGCGATACGCAGTATTTT.

This clonotype was observed a handful of times. CDR3 region: CASSLLKTPSYEQYF. The CDR3 DNA is TGTGCCAGCAGCCTTTTAAAGACTCCATCCTACGAGCAGTACTTC. The V gene is TRBV27, the J gene TRBJ2-7; D gene ambiguous. This CDR3 is built from 15 residues. CDR1 and CDR2 (germline): MNHEY, SMNVEV (reference sequence). Between the trimmed V and J ends, which lost 6 bases and 1 base, there was a span of 16 bases.

This chain links TRBV10-3 with TRBJ1-5; TRBD1 aligns across 10 bases. This CDR3 spans 15 amino acids. Germline CDR1 ENHRY, CDR2 SYGVKD. The junction had 12 bases not matched to a gene; V was cut back by 10 bases and J by 6 bases. Written as DNA, the CDR3 is TGTGCCAGTGAGCCCGGGACAGGGGCCAGTCAGCCCCAGCATTTT. Its protein is CASEPGTGASQPQHF.

The rearrangement links TRBV7-9 to TRBJ2-1; tentative D call: TRBD1 (6 bases). The CDR3 totals 16 residues. The germline V and J ends were trimmed by 1 base and 4 bases, with 14 bases remaining between them. Germline V CDR1 and CDR2: SEHNR, FQNEAQ (reference sequence). CDR3 residues: CASSLGFGQGYNEQFF. The CDR3 DNA is TGTGCCAGCAGCTTAGGCTTCGGGCAGGGGTACAATGAGCAGTTCTTC.

The CDR3 region is CASSPPGPYNEQFF. The CDR3 DNA reads as TGTGCCAGCAGTCCCCCAGGGCCCTACAATGAGCAGTTCTTC. The V and J genes are TRBV12-3 or TRBV12-4 and TRBJ2-1, with D tentatively TRBD1 (5 bases). Trimming took 5 bases from V and 2 from J, leaving 10 bases between them. This CDR3 region has 14 residues.

This clonotype showed up just a few times. V is TRBV19 and J is TRBJ2-1, with TRBD2 matching 9 bases. Trimming took 3 bases from V and 6 from J; bases not matched to a gene: 6. Per germline, CDR1 LNHDA and CDR2 SQIVND (reference sequence). The CDR3 length is 15 residues. The CDR3 DNA follows: TGTGCCAGTAGTATTTTCGGGACTAGCTTCAATGAGCAGTTCTTC. Protein sequence: CASSIFGTSFNEQFF. Full variable domain (outside the CDR3, taken from reference TRBV19 and TRBJ2-1): DGGITQSPKYLFRKEGQNVTLSCEQNLNHDAMYWYRQDPGQGLRLIYYSQIVNDFQKGDIAEGYSVSREKKESFPLTVTSAQKNPTAFYLCASSIFGTSFNEQFFGPGTRLTVL.

This chain uses TRBV29-1 with TRBJ2-3, with D possibly TRBD2 on 7 matching bases. In germline, CDR1 is SQVTM, CDR2 ANQGSEA. CDR3 length equals 13 residues. V lost 7 bases and J 6 bases, leaving 17 bases between the germline ends. The CDR3 nucleotides read TGCAGCGCTGAGGGGGGGCTGACGGATACGCAGTATTTT. Translation gives CSAEGGLTDTQYF.